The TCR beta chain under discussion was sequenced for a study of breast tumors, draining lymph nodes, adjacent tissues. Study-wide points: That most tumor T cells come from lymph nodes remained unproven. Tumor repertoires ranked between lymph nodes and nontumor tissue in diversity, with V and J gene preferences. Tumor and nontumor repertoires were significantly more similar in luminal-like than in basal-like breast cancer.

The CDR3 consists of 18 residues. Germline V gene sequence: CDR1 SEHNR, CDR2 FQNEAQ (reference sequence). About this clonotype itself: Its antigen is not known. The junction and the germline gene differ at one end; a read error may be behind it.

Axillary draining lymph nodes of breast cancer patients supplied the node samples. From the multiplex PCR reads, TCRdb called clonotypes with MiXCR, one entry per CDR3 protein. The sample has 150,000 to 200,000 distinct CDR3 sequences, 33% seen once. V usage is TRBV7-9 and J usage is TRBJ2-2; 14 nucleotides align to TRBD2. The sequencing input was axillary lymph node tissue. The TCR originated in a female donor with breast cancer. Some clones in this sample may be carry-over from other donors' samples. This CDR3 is CANHGPTSGGANTGGLFF. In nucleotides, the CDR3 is TGCGCCAACCACGGACCGACTAGCGGGGGGGCGAACACCGGGGGGCTGTTTTTT.